This TCR beta chain was recovered during a study of T cell repertoires in cytomegalovirus infection. Overall study context: Carrying CMV and the relevant HLA type showed in public TCR beta signatures.

Points from the study as a whole: CMV-specific TCR beta clonotypes restricted by HLA-C dominated the ex vivo response. Cumulative public TCR beta family frequency identified CMV carriers with the relevant HLA.

TCRdb itself ran the reads through MiXCR, one entry per CDR3 protein. The repertoire holds about 280,000 distinct CDR3 sequences, with less than 25% as singletons. A remark on this clonotype: Antigen unknown.

From germline, CDR1 is LGHNT and CDR2 FRNRAP. The CDR3 is 13 amino acids. V was trimmed by 3 bases and J by 5 bases, leaving 9 bases between them. This rearrangement joins TRBV12-5 to TRBJ2-3, with unresolved D. The sequence was obtained from a human donor in good health (CMV status not recorded). Some clones in this sample may be carry-over from other donors' samples. The sequenced sample was cultured PBMCs, obtained from culture after CMV antigen stimulation. Here the CDR3 reads CASGFSVQDTQYF. In DNA form, the CDR3 reads TGTGCTAGTGGTTTTTCAGTGCAAGATACGCAGTATTTT. Complete variable domain (other parts from reference TRBV12-5 and TRBJ2-3): DARVTQTPRHKVTEMGQEVTMRCQPILGHNTVFWYRQTMMQGLELLAYFRNRAPLDDSGMPKDRFSAEMPDATLATLKIQPSEPRDSAVYFCASGFSVQDTQYFGPGTRLTVL.